The 24 T cell receptor beta chains listed next were all sequenced from one sample in a study of cytomegalovirus exposure and HLA in healthy donors. Primers for the PCR totalled 60 Vbeta and 13 Jbeta. Sequencing used immunoSEQ multiplex PCR; TCRdb keeps in-frame clones, though not all of them. The sample contains fewer than 250,000 clones, roughly 82% of which appear only once. The source material was PBMCs. All receptors come from a middle-aged man in good health and CMV-seropositive.

The rearrangement joins TRBV15 to TRBJ1-1; D ambiguous. Germline V gene data show CDR1 as LNHNV and CDR2 as YYDKDF (reference sequence). Trimming removed 2 bases at V and 3 bases at J, with 16 bases between. The CDR3 has 16 residues. CDR3 DNA sequence: TGTGCCACCAGCAGAAGGGAGGGATTGATTCACACTGAAGCTTTCTTT. Amino acids: CATSRREGLIHTEAFF.

This chain connects TRBV15 to TRBJ2-1; the match to TRBD2 covers 9 bases. The V gene's germline CDR1 is LNHNV and CDR2 YYDKDF (reference sequence). The CDR3 loop spans 17 amino acids. The trim removed 5 bases at V and 1 base at J, leaving 9 bases unmatched. The CDR3 DNA follows: TGTGCCACCAGCGAAGTTAGCGGGAGCGGGTCCTACAATGAGCAGTTCTTC. Its translation is CATSEVSGSGSYNEQFF.

V gene TRBV5-1 combines with J gene TRBJ1-1, with a weak D call TRBD1 (5 bases). The germline V gene has CDR1 SGHRS and CDR2 YFSETQ. V lost 0 bases and J lost 3, with 21 bases in between. The CDR3 has 18 residues. The CDR3 reads CASSLGQLDGFMDTEAFF. Here the CDR3 DNA reads TGCGCCAGCAGCTTGGGACAGCTTGATGGATTCATGGACACTGAAGCTTTCTTT. The whole variable domain, remainder taken from reference TRBV5-1 and TRBJ1-1, is KAGVTQTPRYLIKTRGQQVTLSCSPISGHRSVSWYQQTPGQGLQFLFEYFSETQRNKGNFPGRFSGRQFSNSRSEMNVSTLELGDSALYLCASSLGQLDGFMDTEAFFGQGTRLTVV.

The chain uses TRBV4-1 and TRBJ2-7; 11 nucleotides line up with TRBD2. Per germline, CDR1 MGHRA and CDR2 YSYEKL. The CDR3 is 14 amino acids. V lost 8 bases to trimming and J lost 2 bases; unmatched junction nucleotides: 5. CDR3 in amino acids: CASGLAGGTYEQYF. CDR3 DNA sequence: TGCGCCAGCGGGCTAGCGGGGGGAACCTACGAGCAGTACTTC.

This clone was seen just once. The chain links TRBV6-5 to TRBJ1-2; possible D gene TRBD1, 5 bases. The germline V gene encodes CDR1 MNHEY and CDR2 SVGAGI. This CDR3 region has 15 residues. The V and J ends lost 0 bases and 4 bases respectively, with 12 bases between them. The CDR3 here is CASSYSGVRGYGYTF. The CDR3 DNA follows: TGTGCCAGCAGTTACTCAGGGGTTCGAGGCTATGGCTACACCTTC.

V usage is TRBV6-5 and J usage is TRBJ1-5; no clear D gene. Germline CDR1 is MNHEY and CDR2 is SVGAGI. V lost 2 bases and J lost 7, with 9 bases in between. This CDR3 region has 13 residues. CDR3 loop: CASSYDFGQPQHF. The CDR3 DNA sequence: TGTGCCAGCAGTTACGACTTTGGGCAGCCCCAGCATTTT.

This chain connects TRBV6-5 to TRBJ1-1; 7 bases align to TRBD1. Per germline, CDR1 MNHEY and CDR2 SVGAGI. CDR3 length equals 13 residues. The trim removed 6 bases at V and 4 bases at J, leaving 5 bases unmatched. This chain's CDR3 is CASSPTGSTEAFF. The CDR3 nucleotides are TGTGCCAGCAGCCCGACAGGGAGCACTGAAGCTTTCTTT.

This clone was detected only once. The chain employs TRBV5-1 and TRBJ2-5; perhaps TRBD1 as D (6 bases). This CDR3 has 14 amino acids. The germline CDR1 and CDR2 sequences are SGHRS and YFSETQ. V shed 6 bases and J shed 5 bases, with 17 bases lying between them. CDR3 DNA: TGCGCCAGCACCCCGGGGTGGGGGCAGGAGACCCAGTACTTC. It codes for CASTPGWGQETQYF.

This chain connects TRBV27 to TRBJ2-2; D is possibly TRBD1 (6 bases). The V end was cut by 8 bases, the J end by 6 bases, with 10 bases between. Germline V gives CDR1 MNHEY, CDR2 SMNVEV (reference sequence). The CDR3 consists of 12 residues. The CDR3 protein is CASWGPPGELFF. The CDR3 coding sequence is TGTGCCAGCTGGGGGCCTCCCGGGGAGCTGTTTTTT.

This rearrangement joins TRBV5-1 to TRBJ1-1; 7 nucleotides align to TRBD1. V was pared by 4 bases and J by 8 bases, with 5 bases of the junction left unmatched. The CDR3 spans 12 residues. CDR1 is SGHRS, CDR2 YFSETQ, per germline. The CDR3 region is CASSRGQDEAFF. In DNA form, the CDR3 reads TGCGCCAGCAGCAGAGGACAGGACGAAGCTTTCTTT.

This clone appeared a single time. The rearrangement uses TRBV6-5 and TRBJ2-7; TRBD1 matches at 9 bases. Germline CDR1 MNHEY, CDR2 SVGAGI. After removal of 0 bases from V and 2 bases from J, the junction contained 2 bases not matched to a gene. This CDR3 is 15 amino acids long. CDR3 sequence reads: CASSYSRQGAYEQYF. CDR3 nucleotide sequence: TGTGCCAGCAGTTACTCGCGACAGGGGGCCTACGAGCAGTACTTC.

The count of this clone is one. The chain couples TRBV29-1 to TRBJ2-5; TRBD1 agrees at 11 bases. This CDR3 region has 14 residues. J was trimmed by 5 bases and V by 3 bases; bases with no gene match: 5. Germline CDR1 SQVTM, CDR2 ANQGSEA. The CDR3 region is CSVDGQGARETQYF. CDR3 DNA sequence: TGCAGCGTTGATGGACAGGGGGCGAGGGAGACCCAGTACTTC.

J is TRBJ1-2 and V is TRBV7-9, with a possible D match to TRBD1 (6 bases). V lost 1 base and J lost 3, with 12 bases in between. The CDR3 has 15 residues. In germline, CDR1 is SEHNR, CDR2 FQNEAQ (reference sequence). For the CDR3, the DNA is TGTGCCAGCAGCTTAGGACAGGCCCAACACTATGGCTACACCTTC. Its protein is CASSLGQAQHYGYTF.

The chain employs TRBV6-1 and TRBJ2-7; D is ambiguous. The CDR3 covers 12 residues. With 4 bases removed from V and 2 bases from J, the gap between germline ends came to 6 bases. Germline values: CDR1 MNHNS, CDR2 SASEGT. The CDR3 bases are TGTGCCAGCAGTGGTTCAACCTACGAGCAGTACTTC. Encoded protein: CASSGSTYEQYF.

The genes are TRBV9 and TRBJ2-7; 9 bases match TRBD2. Germline values: CDR1 SGDLS, CDR2 YYNGEE. The CDR3 runs to 15 residues. With 0 bases clipped from V and 5 bases from J, the junction kept 6 bases outside the gene matches. CDR3 in amino acids: CASSVGAGGPNEQYF. DNA of the CDR3: TGTGCCAGCAGCGTAGGTGCGGGAGGGCCCAACGAGCAGTACTTC.

The genes are TRBV5-4 and TRBJ2-2, with 7 bases lining up with TRBD1. The CDR3 is made up of 15 amino acids. CDR1 and CDR2 from the germline V gene are SGHNT and YYREEE (reference sequence). Unmatched junction bases numbered 4, after V lost 4 bases and J lost 1 base. CDR3 nucleotide sequence: TGTGCCAGCAGCCAAAGGACAGGGAACACCGGGGAGCTGTTTTTT. Translating it yields CASSQRTGNTGELFF.

The CDR3 region has the DNA TGCGCCAGCAGCACTACTAGCGGGAAAGTTCATGCCCACGAGCAGTACTTC. Protein product: CASSTTSGKVHAHEQYF. The V call is TRBV5-1, the J call TRBJ2-7; TRBD2 matches at 10 bases. J lost 5 bases, V lost 4 bases, and 15 bases had no gene match. The CDR3 is made up of 17 amino acids. Germline loops: CDR1 SGHRS, CDR2 YFSETQ.

The rearrangement links TRBV6-6 to TRBJ2-1; tentatively, D is TRBD1 (5 bases). Trimming stripped 7 bases from V and 1 base from J, with 11 bases between. CDR1 and CDR2 (germline): MNHNY, SVGAGI (reference sequence). CDR3 length: 14 residues. CDR3: CASTIQGSYNEQFF. In nucleotides, the CDR3 is TGTGCCAGCACTATCCAGGGTTCCTACAATGAGCAGTTCTTC.

This sequence joins TRBV5-4 and TRBJ2-7, with 10 bases identical to TRBD2. The germline V gene encodes CDR1 SGHNT and CDR2 YYREEE (reference sequence). V shed 1 base, J shed 2 bases, and the junction held 9 bases outside the gene matches. This CDR3 has 17 amino acids. CDR3 protein: CASSLRIAGGLTYEQYV. As DNA, the CDR3 is TGTGCCAGCAGCTTGAGAATAGCGGGAGGCCTCACCTACGAGCAGTACGTC.

V and J are TRBV5-4 and TRBJ2-5; possible D gene TRBD1, 6 bases. The CDR3 covers 14 residues. CDR1 and CDR2 (germline): SGHNT, YYREEE (reference sequence). V was clipped by 4 bases and J by 3 bases, with 13 bases between them. CDR3 amino acids: CASSHSRTEETQYF. The DNA of the CDR3 is TGTGCCAGCAGCCATAGTCGGACAGAAGAGACCCAGTACTTC.

V usage is TRBV21-1 and J usage is TRBJ2-2; TRBD2 is the table's D call, not checked against the DNA. TRBV21-1 is tagged as a pseudogene. The CDR3 sequence is 16 residues long. CDR3 in amino acids: CASSKLAGDVGGELFF. CDR3 in DNA: TGTGCCAGCAGCAAACTAGCGGGAGACGTCGGCGGGGAGCTGTTTTTT.

The gene calls are TRBV19 and TRBJ2-3, with a tentative D call TRBD1 (6 bases). Trimming left V 8 bases short and J 5 bases short, with 14 bases between. The CDR3 runs 13 residues. From germline, CDR1 is LNHDA and CDR2 SQIVND (reference sequence). The CDR3 DNA follows: TGTGCCAGTTGGGGGACACTAAGAGATACGCAGTATTTT. It specifies CASWGTLRDTQYF.

V gene TRBV27 combines with J gene TRBJ2-3, with 8 bases identical to TRBD2. V shed 4 bases and J 3 bases; nucleotides not matched to a gene: 9. The CDR3 has 16 amino acids. Germline V gene data show CDR1 as MNHEY and CDR2 as SMNVEV (reference sequence). CDR3: CASSSPGLASTDTQYF. CDR3 DNA sequence: TGTGCCAGCAGTTCCCCCGGACTAGCAAGTACAGATACGCAGTATTTT.

V gene TRBV30 combines with J gene TRBJ1-1; TRBD1 might be the D (6 bases). The V and J ends lost 4 bases and 4 bases respectively, with 13 bases between them. Germline V CDR1 and CDR2: GTSNPN, SVGIG (reference sequence). This CDR3 has 13 amino acids. This chain's CDR3 is CAWTPDRSTEAFF. CDR3 nucleotide sequence: TGTGCCTGGACCCCCGACAGGAGCACTGAAGCTTTCTTT. Using reference TRBV30 and TRBJ1-1 for the parts outside the CDR3, the full variable domain is SQTIHQWPATLVQPVGSPLSLECTVEGTSNPNLYWYRQAAGRGLQLLFYSVGIGQISSEVPQNLSASRPQDRQFILSSKKLLLSDSGFYLCAWTPDRSTEAFFGQGTRLTVV.